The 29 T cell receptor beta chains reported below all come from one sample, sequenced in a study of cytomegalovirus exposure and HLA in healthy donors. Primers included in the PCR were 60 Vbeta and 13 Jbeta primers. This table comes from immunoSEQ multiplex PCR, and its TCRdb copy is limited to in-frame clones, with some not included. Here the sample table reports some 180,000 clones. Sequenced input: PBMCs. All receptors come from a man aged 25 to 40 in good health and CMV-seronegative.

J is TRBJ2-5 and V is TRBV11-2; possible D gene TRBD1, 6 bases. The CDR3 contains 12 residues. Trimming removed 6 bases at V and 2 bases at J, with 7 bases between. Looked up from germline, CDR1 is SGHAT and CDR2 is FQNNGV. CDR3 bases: TGTGCCAGCAGAGGGGGTCAAGAGACCCAGTACTTC. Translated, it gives CASRGGQETQYF.

The CDR3 sequence: CASSVDPSPSYEQYF. The CDR3 nucleotides are TGTGCCAGCAGCGTAGATCCCAGTCCCTCCTACGAGCAGTACTTC. J is TRBJ2-7 and V is TRBV9; D ambiguous. Germline-derived CDR1 and CDR2 are SGDLS and YYNGEE. Deletions cut 0 bases from V and 0 bases from J, with 10 bases between. The CDR3 has 15 amino acids.

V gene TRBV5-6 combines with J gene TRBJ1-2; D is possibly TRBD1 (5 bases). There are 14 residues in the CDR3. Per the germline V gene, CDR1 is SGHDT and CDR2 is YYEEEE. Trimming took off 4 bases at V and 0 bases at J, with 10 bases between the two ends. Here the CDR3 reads CASSPGGANYGYTF. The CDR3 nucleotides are TGTGCCAGCAGCCCCGGGGGGGCTAACTATGGCTACACCTTC.

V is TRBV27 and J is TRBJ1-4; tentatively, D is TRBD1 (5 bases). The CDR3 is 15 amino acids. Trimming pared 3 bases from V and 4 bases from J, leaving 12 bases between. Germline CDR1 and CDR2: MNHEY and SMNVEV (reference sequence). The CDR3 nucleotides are TGTGCCAGCAGTTTTCAGGGCGAGGTTAATGAAAAACTGTTTTTT. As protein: CASSFQGEVNEKLFF.

CDR3 sequence: CSVDGDRDEAFF. Here the CDR3 DNA reads TGCAGCGTCGACGGGGACAGAGACGAAGCTTTCTTT. V gene TRBV29-1 combines with J gene TRBJ1-1; 7 nucleotides agree with TRBD1. This CDR3 contains 12 residues. Germline lookup yields CDR1 SQVTM and CDR2 ANQGSEA. The V gene end was trimmed by 6 bases and the J gene end by 8 bases; junction bases not matched to a gene: 9. Full variable domain (rest looked up from reference TRBV29-1 and TRBJ1-1): SAVISQKPSRDICQRGTSLTIQCQVDSQVTMMFWYRQQPGQSLTLIATANQGSEATYESGFVIDKFPISRPNLTFSTLTVSNMSPEDSSIYLCSVDGDRDEAFFGQGTRLTVV.

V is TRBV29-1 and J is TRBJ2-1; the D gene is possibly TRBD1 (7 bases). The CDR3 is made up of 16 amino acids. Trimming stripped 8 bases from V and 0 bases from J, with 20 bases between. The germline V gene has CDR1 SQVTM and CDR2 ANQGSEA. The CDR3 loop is CSPWIQGTDSYNEQFF. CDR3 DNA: TGCAGCCCTTGGATACAGGGGACTGACTCCTACAATGAGCAGTTCTTC.

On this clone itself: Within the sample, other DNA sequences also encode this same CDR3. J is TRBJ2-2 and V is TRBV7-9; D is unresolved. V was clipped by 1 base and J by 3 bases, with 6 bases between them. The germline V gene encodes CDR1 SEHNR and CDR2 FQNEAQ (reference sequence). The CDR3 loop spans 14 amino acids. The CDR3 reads CASSLGEYTGELFF. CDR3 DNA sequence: TGTGCCAGCAGCTTAGGAGAGTACACCGGGGAGCTGTTTTTT.

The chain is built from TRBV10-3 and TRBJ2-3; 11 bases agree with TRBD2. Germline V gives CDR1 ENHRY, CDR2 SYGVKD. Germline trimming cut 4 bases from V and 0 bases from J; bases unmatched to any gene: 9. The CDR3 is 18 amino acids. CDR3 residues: CAISVGLAGGGSTDTQYF. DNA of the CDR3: TGTGCCATCAGTGTTGGGCTAGCGGGGGGAGGTAGCACAGATACGCAGTATTTT.

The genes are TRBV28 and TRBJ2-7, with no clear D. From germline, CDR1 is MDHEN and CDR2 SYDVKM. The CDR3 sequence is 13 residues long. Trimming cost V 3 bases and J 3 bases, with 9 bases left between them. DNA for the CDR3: TGTGCCAGCAGTTTTCCCAGTTTCTACGAGCAGTACTTC. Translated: CASSFPSFYEQYF. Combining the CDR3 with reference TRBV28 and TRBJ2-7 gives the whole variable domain DVKVTQSSRYLVKRTGEKVFLECVQDMDHENMFWYRQDPGLGLRLIYFSYDVKMKEKGDIPEGYSVSREKKERFSLILESASTNQTSMYLCASSFPSFYEQYFGPGTRLTVT.

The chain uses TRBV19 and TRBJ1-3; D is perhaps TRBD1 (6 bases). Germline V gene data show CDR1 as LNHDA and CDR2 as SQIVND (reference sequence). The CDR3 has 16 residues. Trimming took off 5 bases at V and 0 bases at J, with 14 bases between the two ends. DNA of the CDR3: TGTGCCAGTAGTTCACAGGGTCCTAGCTCTGGAAACACCATATATTTT. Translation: CASSSQGPSSGNTIYF.

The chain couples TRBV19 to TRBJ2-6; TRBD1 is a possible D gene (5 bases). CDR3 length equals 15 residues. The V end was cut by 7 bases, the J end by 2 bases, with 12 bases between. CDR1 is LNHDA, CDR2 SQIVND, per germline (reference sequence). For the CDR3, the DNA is TGTGCCAGTAAGGAGACGACAGCTGGGGCCAACGTCCTGACTTTC. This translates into CASKETTAGANVLTF. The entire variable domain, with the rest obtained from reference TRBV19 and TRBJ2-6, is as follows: DGGITQSPKYLFRKEGQNVTLSCEQNLNHDAMYWYRQDPGQGLRLIYYSQIVNDFQKGDIAEGYSVSREKKESFPLTVTSAQKNPTAFYLCASKETTAGANVLTFGAGSRLTVL.

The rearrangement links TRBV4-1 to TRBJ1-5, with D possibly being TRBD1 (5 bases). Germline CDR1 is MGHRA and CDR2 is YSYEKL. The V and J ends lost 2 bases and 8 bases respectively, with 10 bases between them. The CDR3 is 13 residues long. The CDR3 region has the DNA TGCGCCAGCAGCCAATTAACACAGGAGCCCCAGCATTTT. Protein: CASSQLTQEPQHF.

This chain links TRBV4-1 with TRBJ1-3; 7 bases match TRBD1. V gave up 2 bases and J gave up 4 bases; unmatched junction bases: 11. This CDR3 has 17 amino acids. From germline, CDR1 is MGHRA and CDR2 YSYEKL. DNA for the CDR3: TGCGCCAGCAGCCAACCGACAGGGCCCTTATCCGGAAACACCATATATTTT. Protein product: CASSQPTGPLSGNTIYF.

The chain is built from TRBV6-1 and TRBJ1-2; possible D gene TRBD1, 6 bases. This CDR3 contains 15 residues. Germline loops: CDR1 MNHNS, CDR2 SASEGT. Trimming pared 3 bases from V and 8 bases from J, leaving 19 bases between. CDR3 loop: CASSDRDTWEYGYTF. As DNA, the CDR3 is TGTGCCAGCAGTGACCGGGACACGTGGGAGTACGGCTACACCTTC.

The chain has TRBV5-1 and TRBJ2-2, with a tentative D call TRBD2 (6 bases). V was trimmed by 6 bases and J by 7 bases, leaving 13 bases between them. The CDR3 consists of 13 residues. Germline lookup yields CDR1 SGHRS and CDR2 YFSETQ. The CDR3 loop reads CASTSWRGGELFF. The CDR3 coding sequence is TGCGCCAGCACATCGTGGCGGGGCGGGGAGCTGTTTTTT.

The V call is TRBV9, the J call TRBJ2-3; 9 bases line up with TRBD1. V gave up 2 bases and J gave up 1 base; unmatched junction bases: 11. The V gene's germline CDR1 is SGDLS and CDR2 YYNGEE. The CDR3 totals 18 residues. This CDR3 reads CASSVRTGVGWGTDTQYF. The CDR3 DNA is TGTGCCAGCAGCGTCCGGACAGGGGTAGGGTGGGGCACAGATACGCAGTATTTT.

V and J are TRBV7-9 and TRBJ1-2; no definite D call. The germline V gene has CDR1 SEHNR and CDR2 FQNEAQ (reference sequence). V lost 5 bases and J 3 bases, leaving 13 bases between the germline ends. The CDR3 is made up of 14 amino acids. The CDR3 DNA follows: TGTGCCAGCAGCCCAGGTTGGCAGGACTATGGCTACACCTTC. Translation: CASSPGWQDYGYTF.

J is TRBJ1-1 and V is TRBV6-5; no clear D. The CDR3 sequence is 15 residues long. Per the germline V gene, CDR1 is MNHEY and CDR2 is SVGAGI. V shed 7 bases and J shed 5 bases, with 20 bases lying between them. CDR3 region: CASIYRPGRGTEAFF. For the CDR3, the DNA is TGTGCCAGCATCTACCGGCCTGGACGGGGAACTGAAGCTTTCTTT.

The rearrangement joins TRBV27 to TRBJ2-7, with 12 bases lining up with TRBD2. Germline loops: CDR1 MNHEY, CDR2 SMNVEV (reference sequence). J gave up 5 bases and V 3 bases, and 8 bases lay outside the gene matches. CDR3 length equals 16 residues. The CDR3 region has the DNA TGTGCCAGCAGTTTCCTACTAGCGGGAGGCGTACACGAGCAGTACTTC. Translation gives CASSFLLAGGVHEQYF.

The CDR3 sequence: CSVDGSLYGYTF. CDR3 sequence (DNA): TGCAGCGTTGATGGGAGCCTCTATGGCTACACCTTC. V and J are TRBV29-1 and TRBJ1-2, with no clear D. Per germline, CDR1 SQVTM and CDR2 ANQGSEA. This CDR3 is built from 12 residues. The V end lost 3 bases, the J end lost 4 bases, and 9 bases lay between the germline ends.

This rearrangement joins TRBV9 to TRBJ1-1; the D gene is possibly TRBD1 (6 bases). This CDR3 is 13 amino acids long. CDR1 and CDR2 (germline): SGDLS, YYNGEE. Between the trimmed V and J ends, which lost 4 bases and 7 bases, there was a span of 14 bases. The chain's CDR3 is CASSTTLQGEAFF. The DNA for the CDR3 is TGTGCCAGCAGCACGACCTTACAGGGTGAAGCTTTCTTT.

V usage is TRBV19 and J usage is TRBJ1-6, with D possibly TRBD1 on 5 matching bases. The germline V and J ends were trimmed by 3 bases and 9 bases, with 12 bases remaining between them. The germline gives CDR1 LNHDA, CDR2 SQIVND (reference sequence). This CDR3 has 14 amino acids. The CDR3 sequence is CASSISGLGSPLHF. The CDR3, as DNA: TGTGCCAGTAGTATTTCAGGGCTTGGTTCACCCCTCCACTTT.

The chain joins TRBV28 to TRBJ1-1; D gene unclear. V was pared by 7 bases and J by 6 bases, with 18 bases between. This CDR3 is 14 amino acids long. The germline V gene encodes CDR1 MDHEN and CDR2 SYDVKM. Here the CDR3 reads CASTTSGRMPEAFF. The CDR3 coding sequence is TGTGCCAGCACCACATCCGGCAGGATGCCTGAAGCTTTCTTT.

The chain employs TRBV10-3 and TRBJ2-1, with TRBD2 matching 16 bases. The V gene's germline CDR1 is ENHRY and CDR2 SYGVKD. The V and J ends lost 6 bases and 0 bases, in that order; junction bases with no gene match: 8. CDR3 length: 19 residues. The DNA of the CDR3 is TGTGCCATCAGCCGGGGACTAGCGGGAGGGGCAAGCTCCTACAATGAGCAGTTCTTC. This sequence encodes CAISRGLAGGASSYNEQFF.

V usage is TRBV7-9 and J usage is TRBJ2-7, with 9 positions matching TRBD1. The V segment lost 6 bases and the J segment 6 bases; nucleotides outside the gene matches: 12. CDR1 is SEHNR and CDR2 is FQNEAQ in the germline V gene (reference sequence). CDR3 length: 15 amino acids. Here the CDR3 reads CASRATGTGFLEQYF. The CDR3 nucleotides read TGTGCCAGCAGGGCCACCGGGACAGGGTTCCTCGAGCAGTACTTC.

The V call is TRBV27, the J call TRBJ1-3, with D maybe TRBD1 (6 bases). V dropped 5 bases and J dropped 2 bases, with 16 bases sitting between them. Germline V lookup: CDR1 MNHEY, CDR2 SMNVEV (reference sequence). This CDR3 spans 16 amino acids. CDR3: CASSPDRMFAGNTIYF. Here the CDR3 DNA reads TGTGCCAGCAGTCCAGACAGGATGTTTGCTGGAAACACCATATATTTT.

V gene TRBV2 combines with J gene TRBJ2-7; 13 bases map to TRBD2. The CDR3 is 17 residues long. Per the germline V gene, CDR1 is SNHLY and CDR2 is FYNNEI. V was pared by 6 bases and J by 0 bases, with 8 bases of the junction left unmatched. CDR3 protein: CASSSGLAGAHSYEQYF. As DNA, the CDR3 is TGTGCCAGCAGCTCCGGACTAGCGGGGGCCCACTCCTACGAGCAGTACTTC.

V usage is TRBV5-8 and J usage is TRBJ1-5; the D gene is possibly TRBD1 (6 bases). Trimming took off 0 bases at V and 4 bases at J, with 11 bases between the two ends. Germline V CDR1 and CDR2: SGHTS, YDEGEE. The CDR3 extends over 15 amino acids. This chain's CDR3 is CASSLGSGENQPQHF. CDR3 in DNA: TGTGCCAGCAGCTTGGGGTCAGGGGAAAATCAGCCCCAGCATTTT.

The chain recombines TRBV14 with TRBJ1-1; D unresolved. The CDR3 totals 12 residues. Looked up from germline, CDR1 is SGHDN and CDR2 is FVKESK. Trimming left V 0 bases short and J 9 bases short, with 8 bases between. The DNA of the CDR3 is TGTGCCAGCAGCCAAGAAGAGTTACAAGCTTTCTTT. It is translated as CASSQEELQAFF.